This TCR beta chain was documented in a study of shared clonotypes between healthy human individuals (dated by TCRdb to the early 2020s). About the study as a whole: The cohort included a few men and a couple of women between 18 and 49 years of age. For each donor, CD4 naive and CD4 memory were each given three plates, CD8 naive was given two plates, and CD8 memory was given one plate. The study deeply sequenced blood TCR repertoires of about 5 healthy adults to estimate repertoire size and the extent of clonotype sharing between individuals. To increase sequencing depth and limit assay-specific biases, different laboratories used diverse techniques to prepare libraries and sequence TCR repertoires. Per donor, leukapheresis produced somewhere between about 0.8 and 9 billion PBMCs. Study-wide conclusions, independent of this receptor: Compared with non-shared clonotypes, clonotypes shared by all four sorted-subset donors had higher generation probabilities. Pairwise subsampling indicated that sequencing depth was expected to affect the degree of clonotype sharing among donors. Sampling was restricted to blood, and TCR repertoires in tissues likely differ from the TCR repertoires found in blood. Because the study included only a small number of donors, the genetic and exposure-history diversity represented was limited. Sharing across several donors was observed for about 5% of naive CD4, about 3.2% of naive CD8, over 2% of memory CD4, and around 0.44% of memory CD8 clonotypes. Rarefaction of sorted-subset datasets indicated incomplete sequencing despite the large sequencing depth. Estimated clonotype richness was generally larger for naive than for memory subsets.

Healthy HIV-negative adults with no recently reported acute infections or vaccinations were included as donors. Only Caucasian adults living in Nashville, Tennessee, USA were represented among the donors. CD4+ T cells were enriched through magnetic negative selection, after which naive cells were positively selected on CD45RA and the remaining negative fraction served as the memory subset. After blood collection by leukapheresis, PBMCs were isolated using Ficoll-Histopaque density gradient centrifugation and then cryopreserved in the vapor phase of liquid nitrogen. Analytical flow cytometry was used to check the purity and quantity of every magnetically sorted T cell population. From each sorted fraction, genomic DNA was isolated and quantified by UV absorbance on a Nanodrop 2000c. As to this clone: Its antigen has not been determined. Per-base qualities were not stored, and no clone one base away is much larger.

TCR CDR3 regions were amplified from genomic DNA by multiplex PCR using the deep immunoSEQ assay. Extracted genomic DNA from each cell subset was distributed evenly across all wells of several immunoSEQ 96-well plates, and each plate was treated as a replicate. Each replicate PCR for sorted subsets received about 220 ng genomic DNA, equal to around 32,000 T cell genomes. Purified libraries were measured with a Qubit 3.0 fluorometer, size-checked on a Bioanalyzer 2100, and measured again with the KAPA Library Quantification kit. A separate single-read 150-cycle Illumina NextSeq 550 flow cell was used to sequence each immunoSEQ 96-well plate. Regarding the original processing steps: Because only junctional sequences without quality scores were contained in the immunoSEQ output, filtering matching that applied to full-length reads could not be performed. To assign V/J genes and CDR3, sequences were annotated using PyIR, a Python wrapper for IgBLAST v1.9, with IMGT germline references. Reads were filtered out if the reads had weak V/J assignments (E-value above 1e-6), no CDR3, stop codons, out-of-frame junctions, or ambiguous translated residues. V3J clonotypes were defined as sequences sharing an identical inferred V gene, J gene, and CDR3 amino acid sequence. To compute the percentage overlap between repertoires, the number of shared unique clonotypes was divided by the size of the smaller repertoire. Three approaches were used to assess repertoire richness: RTK rarefaction, the Chao1 estimator, and Recon v2.1 estimates of unobserved clonotypes. Generation probabilities for all TCRbeta clonotypes obtained by the gDNA method from four donors were computed using OLGA. TCRdb limited this immuneACCESS table to in-frame rearrangements with V and J called. A share of clones is missing; checked studies link under half to unresolved V genes, and the rest is unexplained. V, J and clone size were drawn from that table, and D and trimming were deduced from the DNA. Present in this sample are some 2,400,000 clones, about 94% of which were seen just once. The ten largest account for around 0.13% of the sample.

The CDR3 sequence holds 14 residues, the cysteine and phenylalanine included. Only the CDR3 portion is preserved as DNA: 42 bases, with reading frame beginning at the first base. As encoded in the germline V gene (reference sequence), CDR1 is LNHDA while CDR2 is SQIVND. V loses 8 bases, J loses 2 bases, and the germline ends lie 15 bases apart. This clonotype originated in a man aged 18-30 years in good health. Sequenced: naive CD4+ T cells sorted from blood. Per the publication, the cell subset or site label means: CD45RA+ positively selected. The sequence links TRBV19 to TRBJ1-2; TRBD1 is perhaps the D gene, given 5 matching bases. The sequenced DNA: TGTGCCAGTGGGACCGGGATACAGAACTATGGCTACACCTTC. It translates as CASGTGIQNYGYTF.